This T cell receptor beta chain was identified in a study of cytomegalovirus exposure and HLA in healthy donors. This clone was seen a handful of times. PCR employed 60 Vbeta and 13 Jbeta primers. Some clones are missing from TCRdb's copy, which holds only in-frame ones; the method was immunoSEQ multiplex PCR. The sample includes tens of thousands of clones, approximately 56% seen only once; the top ten take roughly 6%. CDR1 and CDR2 (germline): SQVTM, ANQGSEA. The V gene lost 8 bases and the J gene lost 8 bases, with 18 bases spanning the gap. CDR3 length: 13 residues. Sequencing was performed on PBMCs. The rearrangement uses TRBV29-1 and TRBJ1-4; TRBD1 is a possible D gene (6 bases). The TCR sequence derives from a young woman in good health and CMV-seropositive. CDR3 loop: CSFRPGEREKLFF. CDR3 sequence (DNA): TGCAGCTTTCGACCAGGGGAAAGAGAAAAACTGTTTTTT.